The text below deals with one T cell receptor beta chain. There is no known antigen for this receptor. No much larger clonotype is one base removed from it; base qualities were not supplied. Collaborating institutions collected whole blood in K2EDTA tubes following their own protocols. For TCRbeta analysis, collaborators shipped samples in one of three forms: frozen whole blood, isolated PBMCs, or DNA extracted from either of those sample types. The immunoSEQ Assay, a bias-controlled multiplex PCR, was used to amplify TCRbeta CDR3 regions from genomic DNA. On the study's bioinformatics: The number of nucleated cells in each sample was estimated from the amplification of reference gene primers within the assay. To quantify the absolute abundance of each unique TCRbeta CDR3 rearrangement, sequence reads were collapsed and filtered. For each sample, productive Simpson clonality was calculated as the square root of Simpson's diversity index across productive rearrangements. TCRdb provides this immuneACCESS table in a form limited to in-frame rearrangements. Some clones are lacking; in checked studies, under half of them reflect an unresolved V gene, and why the rest are absent is not known. The V and J calls and clone size were taken over from that table, and D and trimming were inferred from the DNA. A total of about 210,000 clones appear in this sample, 75% to 85% of them only once. The ten largest clones add up to approximately 6.9% of the sample.

The CDR3 sequence holds 17 residues, the cysteine and phenylalanine included. Solely the CDR3 DNA is kept, with 51 bases framed from the first base. V sheds 5 bases and J sheds 0 bases, leaving 17 bases between their ends. Per the germline V gene (reference sequence), MNHNY is the CDR1 and SVGAGI is the CDR2. The record originates from a study of blood T cell repertoires in COVID-19 (dated by TCRdb to the early 2020s). Background for the entire study: Samples from collaborators originated in the United States, Italy and Spain and spanned both the acute and convalescent phases of COVID-19. The material from the prospective study consisted of cDNA or gDNA derived from T cells, B-cell-depleted T cells, or PBMCs. Deeply sampled blood TCRbeta repertoires from subjects exposed to, actively infected with, or recovered from COVID-19 were included in the dataset. The repertoires were made available in a free public database intended to serve as a resource for research on the immune response to SARS-CoV-2. The samples were drawn from the first 160 participants of the ongoing ImmuneRACE study and from under 1,500 subjects provided by 6 global collaborators. Sample metadata almost always included a de-identified subject ID, COVID-19 status, age in years and sex. Where available, HLA class I and class II types were obtained from metadata supplied by the sample provider rather than from assay-based typing.

Points the paper makes about the study in general: Clinical and demographic metadata were provided uncurated, with the amount varying by source and participant.

Sequencing was carried out using peripheral blood. The source of this sequence is a man in his 60s with acute or convalescent COVID-19. Recombination linked TRBV6-6 to TRBJ1-5; the D gene is perhaps TRBD1, on 6 matching bases. In nucleotides, the sequence is TGTGCCAGCAGTCCCGGACAGCGCCATACTAGCAATCAGCCCCAGCATTTT. The translation is CASSPGQRHTSNQPQHF.